A single sample is the source of the 23 T cell receptor beta chains below, sequenced in a study of OX40 agonist ivuxolimab in advanced cancers. The table came from immunoSEQ multiplex PCR; TCRdb's copy has only in-frame clones and leaves some out. Among about 80,000 clones listed, approximately 92% were seen once. This specimen consisted of CD4+ or CD8+ T cells sorted from blood, obtained in a trial of the OX40 agonist ivuxolimab. All receptors come from an adult with an advanced solid tumor such as melanoma, head and neck, liver or kidney cancer.

In the case of this clone: Additional DNA sequences in this sample encode the identical CDR3. The rearrangement links TRBV19 to TRBJ2-2; perhaps TRBD1 as D (6 bases). The CDR3 extends over 13 amino acids. From germline, CDR1 is LNHDA and CDR2 SQIVND (reference sequence). Trimming removed 4 bases at V and 6 bases at J, with 9 bases between. The CDR3 DNA is TGTGCCAGTAGTAGAGGGGGAGCCGGGGAGCTGTTTTTT. It codes for CASSRGGAGELFF.

This sequence joins TRBV5-1 and TRBJ2-5; D is undetermined. With 1 base removed from V and 0 bases from J, the gap between germline ends came to 1 base. CDR3 length equals 12 residues. Looked up from germline, CDR1 is SGHRS and CDR2 is YFSETQ. Here the CDR3 DNA reads TGCGCCAGCAGCTTGAACCAAGAGACCCAGTACTTC. Its translation: CASSLNQETQYF.

The chain carries TRBV4-3 and TRBJ2-7; weak D call: TRBD1 (5 bases). Germline V gene data show CDR1 as LGHNA and CDR2 as YSLEER. The CDR3 runs 13 residues. V dropped 1 base and J dropped 3 bases, with 7 bases sitting between them. The DNA for the CDR3 is TGCGCCAGCAGCCAAGGACAGCACTACGAGCAGTACTTC. Translated, it gives CASSQGQHYEQYF.

The chain carries TRBV19 and TRBJ2-7, with unresolved D. CDR1 and CDR2 (germline): LNHDA, SQIVND (reference sequence). The ends were cut back, 11 bases at V and 3 bases at J, with 11 bases in the middle. This CDR3 spans 11 amino acids. The CDR3 nucleotides are TGTGCCTCCGGGCCCCACTACGAGCAGTACTTC. Translating it yields CASGPHYEQYF.

The J gene is TRBJ2-1, the V gene TRBV5-4, with D uncertain. The V gene's germline CDR1 is SGHNT and CDR2 YYREEE (reference sequence). Trimming shortened V by 3 bases and J by 6 bases, and 7 bases separated the two germline ends. The length of the CDR3 is 12 residues. CDR3 bases: TGTGCCAGCAGCTCGCCAATCAATGAGCAGTTCTTC. Its translation: CASSSPINEQFF.

V usage is TRBV6-5 and J usage is TRBJ2-3; 9 nucleotides agree with TRBD2. Germline V lookup: CDR1 MNHEY, CDR2 SVGAGI. CDR3 length: 14 residues. J gave up 2 bases and V 5 bases, and 2 bases lay outside the gene matches. This chain's CDR3 is CASSPGLATDTQYF. DNA for the CDR3: TGTGCCAGCAGTCCGGGACTAGCCACAGATACGCAGTATTTT.

J is TRBJ2-1 and V is TRBV2; 7 bases align to TRBD2. The J segment lost 4 bases and the V segment lost 2 bases, leaving 14 bases of the junction unmatched. Per germline, CDR1 SNHLY and CDR2 FYNNEI. The CDR3 consists of 18 residues. CDR3 bases: TGTGCCAGCAGTGAACGGGGAGGGTTCTCCCCCCAATACAATGAGCAGTTCTTC. As protein: CASSERGGFSPQYNEQFF.

The V gene is TRBV6-1, the J gene TRBJ2-7; D is unclear. The CDR3 consists of 14 residues. Germline V gives CDR1 MNHNS, CDR2 SASEGT. V gave up 1 base and J gave up 0 bases, with 7 bases separating them. The chain's CDR3 is CASSEVIGSYEQYF. CDR3 bases: TGTGCCAGCAGTGAAGTAATCGGCTCCTACGAGCAGTACTTC.

The chain combines TRBV15 with TRBJ1-4; unclear D gene. Germline CDR1 LNHNV, CDR2 YYDKDF (reference sequence). The CDR3 has 13 residues. Trimming took 0 bases from V and 6 from J, leaving 5 bases between them. The CDR3 protein is CATSRDSDEKLFF. CDR3 sequence (DNA): TGTGCCACCAGCAGAGATTCAGATGAAAAACTGTTTTTT.

The V and J genes are TRBV4-3 and TRBJ2-7, with 7 bases lining up with TRBD1. J was trimmed by 3 bases and V by 1 base; bases with no gene match: 3. The germline V gene encodes CDR1 LGHNA and CDR2 YSLEER. This CDR3 has 14 residues. The CDR3 DNA sequence: TGCGCCAGCAGCCAAGTCAGGGGGTACTACGAGCAGTACTTC. Encoded protein: CASSQVRGYYEQYF.

Comments on this clone: Sequence at one end of the junction differs from germline and may be a read error. The V and J genes are TRBV7-7 and TRBJ2-5, with TRBD2 identical over 9 bases. CDR3 size: 15 residues. Looked up from germline, CDR1 is SSHAT and CDR2 is FNYEAQ (reference sequence). The CDR3 reads CASSLGAGGLETQYF. CDR3 nucleotide sequence: TGTGCTAGCAGCTTGGGCGCGGGGGGGCTGGAGACCCAGTACTTC.

The chain recombines TRBV7-9 with TRBJ2-3; D is unresolved. CDR1 and CDR2 (germline): SEHNR, FQNEAQ (reference sequence). The length of the CDR3 is 10 residues. The V gene lost 10 bases and the J gene lost 6 bases, with 8 bases spanning the gap. CDR3 protein: CATASDTQYF. CDR3 in DNA: TGTGCCACCGCGTCGGATACGCAGTATTTT.

The chain recombines TRBV2 with TRBJ2-7, with 9 nucleotides matching TRBD2. The germline CDR1 and CDR2 sequences are SNHLY and FYNNEI. This CDR3 is 14 amino acids long. V shed 6 bases and J 3 bases; nucleotides not matched to a gene: 6. CDR3 in amino acids: CASSSLAGLYEQYF. CDR3 in DNA: TGTGCCAGCAGCTCTCTAGCGGGGCTCTACGAGCAGTACTTC.

By share, this clone ranks as medium-sized. The chain uses TRBV4-3 and TRBJ1-2; D uncertain. This CDR3 region has 14 residues. Per germline, CDR1 LGHNA and CDR2 YSLEER. The V end lost 0 bases, the J end lost 0 bases, and 5 bases lay between the germline ends. CDR3 in amino acids: CASSQDRSNYGYTF. The CDR3 nucleotides read TGCGCCAGCAGCCAAGACAGGTCTAACTATGGCTACACCTTC.

Details on this clone: The sample carries other DNA sequences with the same CDR3. The chain combines TRBV7-9 with TRBJ2-2; D unresolved. This CDR3 is built from 12 residues. Trimming took off 3 bases at V and 5 bases at J, with 4 bases between the two ends. Germline V gene lookup returns CDR1 SEHNR and CDR2 FQNEAQ (reference sequence). The CDR3 is CASSFGTGELFF. CDR3 coding DNA: TGTGCCAGCAGCTTCGGAACCGGGGAGCTGTTTTTT.

This chain connects TRBV27 to TRBJ2-1; 8 nucleotides line up with TRBD2. After removal of 8 bases from V and 1 base from J, the junction contained 4 bases not matched to a gene. Germline CDR1 MNHEY, CDR2 SMNVEV (reference sequence). The CDR3 contains 14 residues. DNA of the CDR3: TGTGCCAGCCGGAGCGGGGGTTCCTACAATGAGCAGTTCTTC. It is translated as CASRSGGSYNEQFF.

The chain joins TRBV2 to TRBJ1-3; D is unclear. With 7 bases removed from V and 1 base from J, the gap between germline ends came to 14 bases. CDR3 size: 15 residues. In germline, CDR1 is SNHLY, CDR2 FYNNEI. CDR3 loop: CASIEFSGSGNTIYF. For the CDR3, the DNA is TGTGCCAGCATCGAATTTTCGGGGTCTGGAAACACCATATATTTT.

The chain links TRBV5-6 to TRBJ2-3, with TRBD2 identical over 15 bases. The CDR3 is 18 residues long. Germline V CDR1 and CDR2: SGHDT, YYEEEE. Trimming removed 2 bases from V and 1 base from J; junction bases left unmatched: 5. The CDR3 loop reads CASSFGLAGGQGTDTQYF. In DNA form, the CDR3 reads TGTGCCAGCAGCTTTGGACTAGCGGGGGGGCAGGGCACAGATACGCAGTATTTT.

The chain uses TRBV9 and TRBJ2-5; no firm D call. The CDR3 covers 13 residues. In germline, CDR1 is SGDLS, CDR2 YYNGEE. Trimming took off 3 bases at V and 1 base at J, with 7 bases between the two ends. The CDR3 sequence: CASSGSGQETQYF. DNA for the CDR3: TGTGCCAGCAGCGGGTCAGGCCAAGAGACCCAGTACTTC.

The chain is built from TRBV9 and TRBJ1-6, with TRBD1 as a possible D gene (6 bases). CDR1 and CDR2 from the germline V gene are SGDLS and YYNGEE. The CDR3 sequence is 15 residues long. Trimming took 4 bases from V and 7 from J, leaving 15 bases between them. The CDR3 region has the DNA TGTGCCAGCAGCCCGTGGGGGGGCCTGAATTCACCCCTCCACTTT. Translating it yields CASSPWGGLNSPLHF.

This chain connects TRBV11-2 to TRBJ2-1; D gene ambiguous. CDR1 and CDR2 from the germline V gene are SGHAT and FQNNGV. V was trimmed by 1 base and J by 5 bases, leaving 3 bases between them. This CDR3 region has 12 residues. The CDR3 nucleotides are TGTGCCAGCAGCTTAGGTAACAATGAGCAGTTCTTC. Its protein is CASSLGNNEQFF.

This chain joins TRBV29-1 and TRBJ2-7; 9 bases line up with TRBD2. V lost 4 bases, J lost 6 bases, and 7 bases stayed unmatched. The germline V gene has CDR1 SQVTM and CDR2 ANQGSEA. This CDR3 comprises 13 residues. CDR3 sequence (DNA): TGCAGCGTTGTAGCTAGCGGGGTAGTCGAGCAGTACTTC. Amino acids: CSVVASGVVEQYF.

Note on this clone: The same CDR3 arises from other DNA sequences in this sample as well. The rearrangement links TRBV7-9 to TRBJ1-1, with 7 bases matching TRBD1. The germline V gene has CDR1 SEHNR and CDR2 FQNEAQ (reference sequence). CDR3 length: 12 amino acids. The J segment lost 4 bases and the V segment lost 4 bases, leaving 0 bases of the junction unmatched. CDR3 loop: CASSSGGTEAFF. The CDR3 DNA sequence: TGTGCCAGCAGCTCAGGGGGCACTGAAGCTTTCTTT.